These 9 T cell receptor beta chains originate from one sample sequenced in a study of T-cell reconstitution after alpha-beta-depleted transplantation in children. For TCRbeta, the library was prepared with unique molecular identifiers. One entry per CDR3 protein, called by TCRdb with MiXCR from the PCR reads. The data hold hundreds of thousands of distinct CDR3 sequences, with approximately 13% observed a single time. Here the sequenced sample was PBMCs, mostly from graft donor cells, taken 360 days after TCRalphabeta/CD19-depleted stem cell transplant. The origin of the receptors is a male patient younger than 18 who had a stem cell transplant for acute myeloid leukemia, so the T cells may come from the graft donor.

V is TRBV28 and J is TRBJ2-3; 8 bases are shared with TRBD1. The CDR3 contains 14 residues. The V segment lost 7 bases and the J segment 5 bases; nucleotides outside the gene matches: 8. Germline lookup yields CDR1 MDHEN and CDR2 SYDVKM. CDR3 DNA sequence: TGTGCCAGCATAGCAGGGGGCGGACTAGATACGCAGTATTTT. Its protein is CASIAGGGLDTQYF.

This clonotype was counted a few times. The rearrangement joins TRBV27 to TRBJ2-1; TRBD2 agrees at 13 bases. CDR3 length: 17 residues. V shed 7 bases and J 8 bases; nucleotides not matched to a gene: 14. CDR1 is MNHEY, CDR2 SMNVEV, per germline (reference sequence). CDR3 residues: CASTRGTSGRAVDEQFF. CDR3 in DNA: TGTGCCAGCACCCGGGGCACTAGCGGGAGGGCCGTCGATGAGCAGTTCTTC.

This clonotype has just a few counts. The rearrangement links TRBV29-1 to TRBJ2-2, with D perhaps matching TRBD2 (5 bases). Per germline, CDR1 SQVTM and CDR2 ANQGSEA. This CDR3 region has 15 residues. V lost 6 bases and J 3 bases, leaving 17 bases between the germline ends. The CDR3 is CSVRTGGDYTGELFF. CDR3 nucleotides: TGCAGCGTCCGAACCGGAGGTGATTACACCGGGGAGCTGTTTTTT.

This chain links TRBV15 with TRBJ2-2, with D unresolved. Germline lookup yields CDR1 LNHNV and CDR2 YYDKDF (reference sequence). CDR3 length: 14 amino acids. Trimming took 0 bases from V and 5 from J, leaving 7 bases between them. Here the CDR3 reads CATSRDWGTGELFF. The CDR3 DNA sequence: TGTGCCACCAGCAGAGATTGGGGAACCGGGGAGCTGTTTTTT.

The chain has TRBV18 and TRBJ2-1; D gene uncertain. With 0 bases removed from V and 7 bases from J, the gap between germline ends came to 16 bases. CDR1 is KGHSH, CDR2 LQKENI, per germline. This CDR3 contains 16 residues. The CDR3 here is CASSPPVLTVGNEQFF. As DNA, the CDR3 is TGTGCCAGCTCACCACCCGTGTTGACCGTTGGGAATGAGCAGTTCTTC.

This chain connects TRBV18 to TRBJ1-5; D gene ambiguous. Between the trimmed V and J ends, which lost 6 bases and 1 base, there was a span of 13 bases. CDR3 size: 15 residues. Germline loops: CDR1 KGHSH, CDR2 LQKENI. The CDR3 is CASSPSGGSNQPQHF. The CDR3, as DNA: TGTGCCAGCTCTCCCTCGGGAGGCAGCAATCAGCCCCAGCATTTT. Using reference TRBV18 and TRBJ1-5 for the parts outside the CDR3, the full variable domain is NAGVMQNPRHLVRRRGQEARLRCSPMKGHSHVYWYRQLPEEGLKFMVYLQKENIIDESGMPKERFSAEFPKEGPSILRIQQVVRGDSAAYFCASSPSGGSNQPQHFGDGTRLSIL.

The sample holds many counts of this clonotype. The chain uses TRBV10-3 and TRBJ2-6; D is ambiguous. CDR1 and CDR2 (germline): ENHRY, SYGVKD. V lost 7 bases to trimming and J lost 2 bases, with 6 bases between them. CDR3 size: 13 residues. The CDR3 protein is CAIMTAGANVLTF. In DNA, the CDR3 is TGTGCCATCATGACGGCTGGGGCCAACGTCCTGACTTTC.

This rearrangement joins TRBV7-8 to TRBJ2-7; 8 bases fit TRBD2. The V gene end was trimmed by 8 bases and the J gene end by 4 bases; junction bases not matched to a gene: 22. The CDR3 is made up of 18 amino acids. In germline, CDR1 is SGHVS, CDR2 FQNEAQ. The CDR3 spells CASRAVQRESLVFYEQYF. CDR3 nucleotide sequence: TGTGCCAGCCGTGCTGTGCAGCGGGAGTCCCTTGTTTTTTACGAGCAGTACTTC.

This clonotype was counted between two and nine times. One junction end does not reproduce the germline sequence, and a read error may be involved. The J gene is TRBJ2-2, the V gene TRBV20-1; 10 bases match TRBD2. In germline, CDR1 is DFQATT, CDR2 SNEGSKA (reference sequence). This CDR3 spans 16 amino acids. Here the CDR3 reads CSATRAGGPNTGELFF. CDR3 bases: TGCAGTGCAACCCGAGCGGGAGGGCCGAACACCGGAGAGCTGTTTTTT.